This section outlines one T cell receptor (beta chain) sequence together with its context. CDR1 and CDR2 (germline): SGHRS, YFSETQ. The V and J ends lost 0 bases and 4 bases, in that order; junction bases with no gene match: 14. The CDR3 spans 18 residues. Using immunoSEQ multiplex PCR, the repertoire was profiled, and TCRdb retains in-frame clones only, with some absent. The data hold around 62,000 clones, with about 88% observed a single time. Time point of the sample: peripheral blood 6 weeks after treatment start. This entry comes from a study of PD-L1 blockade in urothelial cancer. Sequenced here: PBMCs, sampled around atezolizumab (anti-PD-L1) treatment. The chain couples TRBV5-1 to TRBJ1-2; TRBD1 agrees at 8 bases. This TCR derives from a man aged 60 to 75 with urothelial cancer. The CDR3 DNA is TGCGCCAGCAGCTTGGGAATGGGCAGGGGGCTGGTCGCCTATGGCTACACCTTC. This encodes CASSLGMGRGLVAYGYTF.